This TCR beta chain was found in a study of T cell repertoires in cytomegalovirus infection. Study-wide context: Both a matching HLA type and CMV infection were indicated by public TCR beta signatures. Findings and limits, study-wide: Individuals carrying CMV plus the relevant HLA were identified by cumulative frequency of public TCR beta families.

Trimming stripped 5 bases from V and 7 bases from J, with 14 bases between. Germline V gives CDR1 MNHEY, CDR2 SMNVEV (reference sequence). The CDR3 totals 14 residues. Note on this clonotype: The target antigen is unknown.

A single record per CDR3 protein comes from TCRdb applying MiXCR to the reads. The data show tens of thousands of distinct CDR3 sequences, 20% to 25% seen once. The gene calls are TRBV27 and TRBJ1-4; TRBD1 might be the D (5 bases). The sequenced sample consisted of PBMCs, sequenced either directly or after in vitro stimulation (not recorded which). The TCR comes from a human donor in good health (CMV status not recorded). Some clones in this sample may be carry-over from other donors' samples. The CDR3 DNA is TGTGCCAGCAGTCCTTGGGGGGGGGTTGAAAAACTGTTTTTT. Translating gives CASSPWGGVEKLFF.